This T cell receptor (beta chain) was sequenced in a study of human T cells and chemical hapten exposure. Overall study context: A mostly female patient group had alopecia areata, totalis or universalis. General study results and limits: Because all patients had alopecia, their immune responses might differ from healthy ones. Correlating positively with patch test score were the PT1 expanded TCR counts.

Time point reported: patch test 1, 2 weeks after DPC sensitization. The treatment: therapeutic diphenylcyclopropenone sensitization with weekly scalp DPC. Total RNA was isolated from unfractionated whole blood. From germline, CDR1 is SGHVS and CDR2 FQNEAQ. The CDR3 has 14 residues. The V gene lost 0 bases and the J gene lost 6 bases, with 12 bases spanning the gap. To note about this clonotype: Its target is not known.

What the library attached to individual cDNA molecules were unique molecular identifiers. MiXCR was run by TCRdb on the RACE reads, yielding one entry per CDR3 protein. The data hold 40,000 to 65,000 distinct CDR3 sequences, with roughly 11% observed a single time. The starting material was whole blood, obtained in connection with sensitization to the hapten diphenylcyclopropenone (DPC). This clonotype was obtained from a woman in her 40s with alopecia areata. Some clones in this sample may be carry-over from other donors' samples. This chain uses TRBV7-8 with TRBJ2-7; D call uncertain. In nucleotides, the CDR3 is TGTGCCAGCAGCTTAGCCCGCGACAATATCGAGCAGTACTTC. Its protein is CASSLARDNIEQYF. The variable domain in full, completed from reference TRBV7-8 and TRBJ2-7, reads GAGVSQSPRYKVAKRGQDVALRCDPISGHVSLFWYQQALGQGPEFLTYFQNEAQLDKSGLPSDRFFAERPEGSVSTLKIQRTQQEDSAVYLCASSLARDNIEQYFGPGTRLTVT.